The T cell receptor beta chain described here comes from a study of T cells after yellow fever vaccination. General study findings and limits: FACS-sorted repertoires might harbor abundant contaminating clonotypes from the bulk population. Reappearance after the booster was seen for most primary-vaccination clones, at 95% to 97% CD4 and more than 80% CD8.

5'RACE template switching added a universal primer site and UMIs to TCR cDNA. TCRdb re-called the 5' RACE reads with MiXCR, one entry per CDR3 protein. The table shows about 99,000 distinct CDR3 sequences, with under 6.5% occurring only once. The germline V gene has CDR1 SGHVS and CDR2 FNYEAQ. This CDR3 has 15 residues. Trimming pared 5 bases from V and 2 bases from J, leaving 15 bases between. The table lists this clonotype with a few counts. Its antigen is still unknown. The receptor was derived from a man aged 18 to 29 who received the YFV17D yellow fever vaccine. The chain combines TRBV7-6 with TRBJ1-1, with a tentative D call TRBD1 (5 bases). The sample in question was CD8+ T cells sorted from PBMCs, obtained 10 days after the yellow fever booster vaccination. The CDR3 here is CASSPRGGSNTEAFF. DNA of the CDR3: TGTGCCAGCAGCCCCCGTGGGGGGTCTAACACTGAAGCTTTCTTT.